This T cell receptor beta chain derives from a study of blood T cells in healthy people across ages. This clonotype was counted between two and nine times. As yet, its antigen is unknown. Study-level points and caveats: Per million T cells, TCR beta diversity dropped about linearly as age rose. Reliance upon unsorted PBMCs precluded definitive naive versus antigen-experienced comparison. Donor CMV status, an unknown factor, possibly confounded changes in expanded clonotypes.

This CDR3 is 19 amino acids long. Losses at the gene ends were 0 bases for V and 5 bases for J; bases not matched to a gene: 12. Germline-derived CDR1 and CDR2 are LGHNA and YNFKEQ. For the second PCR, which ran for about 7 to 12 cycles, a sample-barcoded 5' primer and a J-beta primer mix were used. Every cDNA was tagged by a template-switch adaptor with 12 random nucleotides. From the 5' RACE reads, TCRdb called clonotypes with MiXCR, one entry per CDR3 protein. The sample shows about 690,000 distinct CDR3 sequences, 40% to 45% of them seen only once. The TCR sequence derives from a man older than 75 in good health. The V call is TRBV4-2, the J call TRBJ2-3; 12 bases line up with TRBD2. The sequencing sample was made of blood. The CDR3: CASSQDSVLAGGSVDTQYF. DNA of the CDR3: TGTGCCAGCAGCCAAGACTCGGTACTAGCGGGAGGCTCTGTAGATACGCAGTATTTT.